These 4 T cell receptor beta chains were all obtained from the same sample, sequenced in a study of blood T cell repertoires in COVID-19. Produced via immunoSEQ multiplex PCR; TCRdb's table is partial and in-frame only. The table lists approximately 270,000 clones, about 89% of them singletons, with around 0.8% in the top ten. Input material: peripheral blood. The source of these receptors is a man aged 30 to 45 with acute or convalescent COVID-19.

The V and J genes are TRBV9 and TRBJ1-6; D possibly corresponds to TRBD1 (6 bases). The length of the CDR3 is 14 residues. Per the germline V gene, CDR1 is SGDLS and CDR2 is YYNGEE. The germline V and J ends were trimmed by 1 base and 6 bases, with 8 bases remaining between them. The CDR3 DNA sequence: TGTGCCAGCAGCGTAACAGGGATTAATTCACCCCTCCACTTT. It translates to CASSVTGINSPLHF.

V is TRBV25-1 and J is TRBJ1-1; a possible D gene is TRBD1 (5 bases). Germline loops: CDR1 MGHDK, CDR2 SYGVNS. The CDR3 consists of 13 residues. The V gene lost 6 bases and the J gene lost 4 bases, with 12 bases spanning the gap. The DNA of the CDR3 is TGTGCCAGCAGACCTCAGGGCGGCACTGAAGCTTTCTTT. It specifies CASRPQGGTEAFF.

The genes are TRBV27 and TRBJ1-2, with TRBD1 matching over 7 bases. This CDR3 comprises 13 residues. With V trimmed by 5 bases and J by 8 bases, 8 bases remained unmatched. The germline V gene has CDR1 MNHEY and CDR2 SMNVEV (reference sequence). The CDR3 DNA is TGTGCCAGCAGTGACAGGGCCCATCTGGGCTACACCTTC. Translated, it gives CASSDRAHLGYTF.

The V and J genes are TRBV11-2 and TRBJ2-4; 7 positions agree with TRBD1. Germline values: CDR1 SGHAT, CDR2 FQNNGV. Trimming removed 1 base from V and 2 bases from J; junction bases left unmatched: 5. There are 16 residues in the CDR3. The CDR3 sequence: CASSLVGGGPKNIQYF. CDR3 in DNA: TGTGCCAGCAGCTTAGTAGGGGGCGGTCCCAAAAACATTCAGTACTTC.